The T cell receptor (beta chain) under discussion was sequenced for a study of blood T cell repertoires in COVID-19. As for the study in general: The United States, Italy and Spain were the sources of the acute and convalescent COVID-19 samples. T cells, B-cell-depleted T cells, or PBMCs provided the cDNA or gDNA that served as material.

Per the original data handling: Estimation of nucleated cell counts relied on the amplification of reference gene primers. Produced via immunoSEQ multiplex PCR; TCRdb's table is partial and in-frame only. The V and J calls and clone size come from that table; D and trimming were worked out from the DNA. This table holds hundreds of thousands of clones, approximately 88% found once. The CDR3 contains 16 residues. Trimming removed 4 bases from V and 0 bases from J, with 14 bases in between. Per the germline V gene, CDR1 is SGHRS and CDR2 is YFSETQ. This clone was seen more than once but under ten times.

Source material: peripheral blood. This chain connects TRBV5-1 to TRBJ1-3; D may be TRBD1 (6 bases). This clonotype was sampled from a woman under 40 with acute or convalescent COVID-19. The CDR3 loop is CASSRVGGTSGNTIYF. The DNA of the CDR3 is TGCGCCAGCAGCCGGGTAGGGGGAACCTCTGGAAACACCATATATTTT.